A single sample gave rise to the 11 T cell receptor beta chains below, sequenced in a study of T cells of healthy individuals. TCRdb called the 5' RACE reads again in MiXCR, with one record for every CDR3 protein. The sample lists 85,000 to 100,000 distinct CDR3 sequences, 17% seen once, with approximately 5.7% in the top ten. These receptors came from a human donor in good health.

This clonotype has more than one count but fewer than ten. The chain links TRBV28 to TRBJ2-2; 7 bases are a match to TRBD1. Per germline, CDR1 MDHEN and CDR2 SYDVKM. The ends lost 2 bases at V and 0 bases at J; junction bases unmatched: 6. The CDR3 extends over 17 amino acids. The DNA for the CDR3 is TGTGCCAGCAGTTTAATCGGGACAGCGCCGAACACCGGGGAGCTGTTTTTT. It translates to CASSLIGTAPNTGELFF.

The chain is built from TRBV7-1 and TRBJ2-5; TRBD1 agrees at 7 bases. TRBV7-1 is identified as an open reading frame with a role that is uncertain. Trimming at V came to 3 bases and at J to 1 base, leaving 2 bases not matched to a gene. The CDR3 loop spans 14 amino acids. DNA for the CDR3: TGTGCCAGCAGCTCTGGACAGGTCCAAGAGACCCAGTACTTC. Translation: CASSSGQVQETQYF.

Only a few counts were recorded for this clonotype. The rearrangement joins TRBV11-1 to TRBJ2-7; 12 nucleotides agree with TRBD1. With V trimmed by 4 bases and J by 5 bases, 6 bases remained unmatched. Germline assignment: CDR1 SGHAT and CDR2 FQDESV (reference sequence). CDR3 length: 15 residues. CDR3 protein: CASSSGQGARDEQYF. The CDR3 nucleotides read TGTGCCAGCAGCTCGGGACAGGGGGCGCGGGACGAGCAGTACTTC.

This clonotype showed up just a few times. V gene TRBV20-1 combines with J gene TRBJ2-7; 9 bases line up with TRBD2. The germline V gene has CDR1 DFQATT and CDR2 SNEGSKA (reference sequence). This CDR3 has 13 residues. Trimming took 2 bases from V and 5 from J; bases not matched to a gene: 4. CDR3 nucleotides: TGCAGTGCTAGACTAGCGGGAAATCACGAGCAGTACTTC. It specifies CSARLAGNHEQYF.

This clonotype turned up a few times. In DNA, the CDR3 is TGTGCCAGCAGCCCCGGACCCAATGAGCAGTTCTTC. It specifies CASSPGPNEQFF. The chain links TRBV7-9 to TRBJ2-1, with D unclear. This CDR3 region has 12 residues. V was pared by 5 bases and J by 6 bases, with 8 bases between. Germline CDR1 is SEHNR and CDR2 is FQNEAQ (reference sequence).

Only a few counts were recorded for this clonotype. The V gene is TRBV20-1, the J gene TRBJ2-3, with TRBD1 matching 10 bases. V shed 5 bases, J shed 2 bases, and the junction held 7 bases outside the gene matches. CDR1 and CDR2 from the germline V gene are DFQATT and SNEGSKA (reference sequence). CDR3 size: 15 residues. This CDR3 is CSAVQDRGATDTQYF. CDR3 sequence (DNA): TGCAGTGCTGTTCAGGACAGGGGGGCCACAGATACGCAGTATTTT.

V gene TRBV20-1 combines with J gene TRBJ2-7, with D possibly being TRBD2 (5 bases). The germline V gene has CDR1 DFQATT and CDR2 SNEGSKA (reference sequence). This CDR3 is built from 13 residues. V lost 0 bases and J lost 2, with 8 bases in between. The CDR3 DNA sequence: TGCAGTGCTAGAGACGCCGGGGCCTACGAGCAGTACTTC. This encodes CSARDAGAYEQYF.

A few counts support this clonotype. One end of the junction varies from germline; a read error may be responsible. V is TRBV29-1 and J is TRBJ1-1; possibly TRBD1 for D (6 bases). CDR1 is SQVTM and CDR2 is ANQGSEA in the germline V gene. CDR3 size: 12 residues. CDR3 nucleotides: TGCAGCCCCTATCAGGGGAACAATGAAGCTTTCTTT. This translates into CSPYQGNNEAFF.

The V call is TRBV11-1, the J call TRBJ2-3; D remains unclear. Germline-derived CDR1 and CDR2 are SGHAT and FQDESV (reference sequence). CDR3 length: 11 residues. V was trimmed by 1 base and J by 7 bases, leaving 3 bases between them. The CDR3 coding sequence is TGTGCCAGCAGCTTAGGAAATACGCAGTATTTT. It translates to CASSLGNTQYF.

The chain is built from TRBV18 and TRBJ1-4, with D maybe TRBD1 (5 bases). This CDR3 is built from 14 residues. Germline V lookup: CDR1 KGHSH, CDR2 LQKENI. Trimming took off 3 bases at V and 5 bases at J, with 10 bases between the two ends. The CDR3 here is CASSPYGANEKLFF. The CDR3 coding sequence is TGTGCCAGCTCACCCTACGGGGCGAATGAAAAACTGTTTTTT. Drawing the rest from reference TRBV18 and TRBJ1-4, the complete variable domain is NAGVMQNPRHLVRRRGQEARLRCSPMKGHSHVYWYRQLPEEGLKFMVYLQKENIIDESGMPKERFSAEFPKEGPSILRIQQVVRGDSAAYFCASSPYGANEKLFFGSGTQLSVL.

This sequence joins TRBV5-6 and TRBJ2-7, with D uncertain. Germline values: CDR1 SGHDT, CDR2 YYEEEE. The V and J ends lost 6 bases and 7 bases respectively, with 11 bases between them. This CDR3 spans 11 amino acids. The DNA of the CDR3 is TGTGCCAGCACCCTTCGTGGGGAGCAGTACTTC. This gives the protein CASTLRGEQYF.